Described below is a single T cell receptor beta chain sequence and its context. This entry is derived from a study of blood T cell repertoires in COVID-19. Germline V gives CDR1 SGDLS, CDR2 YYNGEE. Trimming at V came to 4 bases and at J to 7 bases, leaving 11 bases not matched to a gene. The CDR3 loop spans 15 amino acids. Sequenced by immunoSEQ multiplex PCR; TCRdb stores in-frame clones only, minus some. The data hold tens of thousands of clones, with roughly 81% observed a single time. Material: peripheral blood. This chain connects TRBV9 to TRBJ2-1; 7 bases map to TRBD2. The sequence came from a human donor in a cohort sampled during active COVID-19. Here the CDR3 DNA reads TGTGCCAGCAGCCCACACCTCGGAGCGGGGAATGAGCAGTTCTTC. Translated: CASSPHLGAGNEQFF.